The 14 T cell receptor beta chains reported below all come from one sample, sequenced in a study of tumor-infiltrating lymphocytes in localized non-small cell lung cancer (dated by TCRdb to 2020 to 2023). The library was prepared using the immunoSEQ multiplex PCR assay. TCRdb's version of the immuneACCESS table is confined to in-frame rearrangements and falls short of the full clone set. An unresolved V gene accounts for under half of the shortfall where checked; the remainder is of unknown origin. This sample lists 20,000 to 25,000 clones; approximately 70% were detected once. Jointly, the top ten make up 14% to 15% of the sample. Sequencing used lung tumor tissue. These receptors were collected from a human donor with non-small cell lung cancer.

About this clone: Relative to the germline gene, one junction end is altered; a read error may explain this. Other nucleotide sequences from this sample produce the same CDR3. The chain employs TRBV11-2 and TRBJ2-5; D is unresolved. The length of the CDR3 is 14 residues. The germline V gene has CDR1 SGHAT and CDR2 FQNNGV. The CDR3 loop reads CASSIDVYQETQYF. CDR3 DNA: TGTGCCAGCAGCATTGACGTTTACCAAGAGACCCAATACTTC.

This clone was recorded a few times. The V gene is TRBV29-1, the J gene TRBJ1-3; 9 bases agree with TRBD1. Germline assignment: CDR1 SQVTM and CDR2 ANQGSEA. With V trimmed by 6 bases and J by 0 bases, 9 bases remained unmatched. CDR3 length: 16 residues. The CDR3, as DNA: TGCAGCGTGGCCGGGACAGGGCATCGCTCTGGAAACACCATATATTTT. It yields the protein CSVAGTGHRSGNTIYF. The full variable domain, rest sourced from reference TRBV29-1 and TRBJ1-3, is SAVISQKPSRDICQRGTSLTIQCQVDSQVTMMFWYRQQPGQSLTLIATANQGSEATYESGFVIDKFPISRPNLTFSTLTVSNMSPEDSSIYLCSVAGTGHRSGNTIYFGEGSWLTVV.

The chain has TRBV6-6 and TRBJ2-2, with 7 bases lining up with TRBD2. Losses at the gene ends were 7 bases for V and 9 bases for J; bases not matched to a gene: 11. Germline V lookup: CDR1 MNHNY, CDR2 SVGAGI (reference sequence). The length of the CDR3 is 14 residues. CDR3 region: CASIPGGEARELFF. CDR3 sequence (DNA): TGTGCCAGCATCCCTGGGGGGGAGGCCCGGGAGCTGTTTTTT.

The chain couples TRBV5-4 to TRBJ1-2, with D maybe TRBD1 (5 bases). The V end lost 3 bases, the J end lost 7 bases, and 19 bases lay between the germline ends. Germline loops: CDR1 SGHNT, CDR2 YYREEE (reference sequence). The CDR3 runs to 15 residues. CDR3 nucleotides: TGTGCCAGCAGCTCGGTCCAGGGTTTAATTCGTGGCTACACCTTC. Translation: CASSSVQGLIRGYTF.

The V and J genes are TRBV29-1 and TRBJ2-5; tentatively, D is TRBD1 (6 bases). The J call may be faulty, since TRBJ2-7 better matches the DNA end. The CDR3 is made up of 13 amino acids. Germline CDR1 reads SQVTM; CDR2 reads ANQGSEA. CDR3 region: CSATGTPPHEQYF. CDR3 bases: TGCAGCGCCACAGGGACCCCACCCCACGAGCAGTACTTC.

This clone was detected a few times. The chain has TRBV27 and TRBJ1-1, with TRBD1 as a possible D gene (5 bases). The V and J ends lost 3 bases and 0 bases respectively, with 17 bases between them. The CDR3 has 17 residues. Germline CDR1 reads MNHEY; CDR2 reads SMNVEV (reference sequence). The CDR3, as DNA: TGTGCCAGCAGTTTGGACCAAATGACAGCCATGAACACTGAAGCTTTCTTT. This sequence encodes CASSLDQMTAMNTEAFF.

The gene calls are TRBV2 and TRBJ1-1; D possibly corresponds to TRBD1 (5 bases). Trimming removed 7 bases at V and 7 bases at J, with 10 bases between. Germline values: CDR1 SNHLY, CDR2 FYNNEI. The CDR3 has 11 amino acids. The chain's CDR3 is CASTLRGEAFF. As DNA, the CDR3 is TGTGCCAGCACCCTAAGGGGTGAAGCTTTCTTT.

The chain combines TRBV29-1 with TRBJ2-3, with D uncertain. V lost 6 bases to trimming and J lost 1 base, with 8 bases between them. The CDR3 runs 12 residues. Germline CDR1 is SQVTM and CDR2 is ANQGSEA. CDR3 amino acids: CSVRRGTDTQYF. The CDR3 DNA reads as TGCAGCGTCCGTCGTGGCACAGATACGCAGTATTTT.

J is TRBJ1-1 and V is TRBV11-2; D unresolved. Trimming cost V 4 bases and J 1 base, with 7 bases left between them. The length of the CDR3 is 13 residues. Germline CDR1 SGHAT, CDR2 FQNNGV. CDR3 loop: CASSSHANTEAFF. The CDR3 DNA is TGTGCCAGCAGCTCCCATGCGAACACTGAAGCTTTCTTT.

CDR3 residues: CASSLAGWQETQYF. CDR3 nucleotide sequence: TGTGCCAGCAGCTTAGCGGGATGGCAAGAGACCCAGTACTTC. The chain recombines TRBV7-2 with TRBJ2-5; D call uncertain. The CDR3 is 14 residues long. Trimming took off 0 bases at V and 2 bases at J, with 7 bases between the two ends. Germline loops: CDR1 SGHTA, CDR2 FQGNSA.

This chain links TRBV29-1 with TRBJ2-5; D tentatively fits TRBD1 or TRBD2 (5 bases each). The germline CDR1 and CDR2 sequences are SQVTM and ANQGSEA. V shed 3 bases and J shed 5 bases, with 16 bases lying between them. There are 14 residues in the CDR3. The CDR3 bases are TGCAGCGTTGATTACGGGGCGCGAGGGGAGACCCAGTACTTC. This translates into CSVDYGARGETQYF.

Concerning this clone itself: In the same sample, other DNA sequences code for this CDR3. V is TRBV19 and J is TRBJ2-2; 9 nucleotides line up with TRBD1. V shed 6 bases, J shed 5 bases, and the junction held 7 bases outside the gene matches. Looked up from germline, CDR1 is LNHDA and CDR2 is SQIVND (reference sequence). The CDR3 extends over 15 amino acids. The CDR3 bases are TGTGCCAGTAGCCCCCAGACAGGGGGAACCGGGGAGCTGTTTTTT. Translating gives CASSPQTGGTGELFF.

This chain uses TRBV18 with TRBJ2-3; TRBD2 agrees at 11 bases. CDR1 KGHSH and CDR2 LQKENI come from the germline V gene. After removal of 4 bases from V and 4 bases from J, the junction contained 10 bases not matched to a gene. The CDR3 covers 17 residues. The CDR3 coding sequence is TGTGCCAGCTCACAACGAATGACTAGCGGGATTGCAGATACGCAGTATTTT. Its protein is CASSQRMTSGIADTQYF.

This clone was detected a few times. This chain connects TRBV30 to TRBJ2-1; the D gene is possibly TRBD1 (6 bases). Between the trimmed V and J ends, which lost 5 bases and 7 bases, there was a span of 21 bases. In germline, CDR1 is GTSNPN, CDR2 SVGIG (reference sequence). CDR3 length: 15 residues. The CDR3 loop is CAWGAGVPPRNEQFF. DNA of the CDR3: TGTGCCTGGGGCGCAGGGGTCCCCCCGAGGAATGAGCAGTTCTTC.